Listed below are T cell receptor beta chains from one sample, sequenced in a study of brain T cells in children with intractable seizures. Clones were sequenced by immunoSEQ multiplex PCR, and TCRdb holds only the in-frame ones, with some missing. The sample consists of 110,000 or so clones, 85% to 95% of them appearing once. The sequenced sample was peripheral blood, obtained at surgery. These receptors were obtained from a boy less than two years old with hemimegalencephaly and intractable seizures. The CDR3 runs from the conserved cysteine through the conserved F or W. D genes are given only for firm matches. Clone size appears in some rows only: once, few, many, or a class for an expanded clone.

v_call	j_call	d_call	clone_size	cdr3_aa	cdr3_nt
TRBV4-3	TRBJ1-5	NA	few	CASSQDGRDQPQHF	TGCGCCAGCAGCCAAGATGGGAGGGATCAGCCCCAGCATTTT
TRBV7-9	TRBJ2-4	NA	once	CASSPKGLAKNIQYF	TGTGCCAGCAGCCCAAAGGGGCTAGCCAAAAACATTCAGTACTTC
TRBV28	TRBJ2-1	TRBD2	NA	CASSEVAGAHNEQFF	TGTGCCAGCAGCGAGGTAGCGGGAGCCCACAATGAGCAGTTCTTC
TRBV5-6	TRBJ2-7	NA	NA	CASSPSRPGGYHEQYF	TGTGCCAGCAGCCCGTCCCGTCCTGGCGGGTACCACGAGCAGTACTTC
TRBV14	TRBJ1-1	NA	NA	CASSQAGKTEAFF	TGTGCCAGCAGCCAAGCGGGGAAAACTGAAGCTTTCTTT
TRBV5-1	TRBJ2-7	NA	NA	CASSLMGGPYEQYF	TGCGCCAGCAGCTTGATGGGGGGCCCCTACGAGCAGTACTTC
TRBV27	TRBJ2-1	TRBD1	NA	CASSFGTGGLIAGVEQFF	TGTGCCAGCAGTTTCGGGACAGGGGGCTTGATAGCGGGAGTCGAGCAGTTCTTC
TRBV7-3	TRBJ2-3	TRBD1	NA	CASSLGQGSTDTQYF	TGTGCCAGCAGCTTAGGACAGGGGAGCACAGATACGCAGTATTTT
TRBV2	TRBJ1-2	NA	NA	CASNRANNYGYTF	TGTGCCAGCAACAGGGCGAATAACTATGGCTACACCTTC
TRBV11-3	TRBJ2-3	NA	NA	CASSFRPRDTTDTQYF	TGTGCCAGCAGCTTTAGACCCCGGGACACCACAGATACGCAGTATTTT
TRBV28	TRBJ2-7	TRBD1	NA	CASRPGQASPEQYF	TGTGCCAGCAGACCGGGACAGGCCTCCCCAGAGCAGTACTTC
TRBV18	TRBJ2-1	TRBD2	once	CASSPHWTSCCNEQFF	TGTGCCAGCTCACCGCATTGGACTAGCTGCTGCAATGAGCAGTTCTTC
TRBV7-9	TRBJ1-2	NA	NA	CASSLQGGYGYTF	TGTGCCAGCAGCCTCCAGGGTGGCTATGGCTACACCTTC
TRBV28	TRBJ2-3	NA	NA	CASSSRGADTQYF	TGTGCCAGCAGTTCGAGGGGCGCAGATACGCAGTATTTT
TRBV15	TRBJ1-2	TRBD1	NA	CATSSRNDRGNGYTF	TGTGCCACCAGCAGCCGGAATGACAGGGGGAATGGCTACACCTTC
TRBV29-1	TRBJ2-1	NA	NA	CSVEDPDLPPRGEQFF	TGCAGCGTTGAAGATCCAGATCTCCCGCCTAGGGGTGAGCAGTTCTTC
TRBV11-2	TRBJ2-2	NA	NA	CASSLDGAGELFF	TGTGCCAGCAGCTTAGATGGGGCCGGGGAGCTGTTTTTT
TRBV10-3	TRBJ2-1	TRBD2	NA	CAIGREPYNEQFF	TGTGCCATCGGGCGGGAGCCCTACAATGAGCAGTTCTTC
TRBV6-5	TRBJ2-5	TRBD1	NA	CASRPDRVGETQYF	TGTGCCAGCAGACCGGACAGGGTGGGAGAGACCCAGTACTTC
TRBV3-1/TRBV3-2	TRBJ2-5	NA	NA	CASSLSGAGVTQYF	TGTGCCAGCAGCCTGTCGGGGGCTGGGGTGACCCAGTACTTC
TRBV5-1	TRBJ2-5	TRBD1	NA	CASSLVGGQLRGETQYF	TGCGCCAGCAGCTTGGTAGGTGGACAGCTCAGGGGGGAGACCCAGTACTTC
TRBV5-1	TRBJ2-4	TRBD2	NA	CASSLWGGSGDIQYF	TGCGCCAGCAGCTTGTGGGGGGGATCTGGCGACATTCAGTACTTC
TRBV7-8	TRBJ2-4	NA	NA	CASSLVLGPGNLAKNIQYF	TGTGCCAGCAGCTTAGTTTTGGGGCCAGGGAATCTAGCCAAAAACATTCAGTACTTC
TRBV27	TRBJ1-6	NA	NA	CASSLSPGGPSPLHF	TGTGCCAGCAGTTTATCGCCCGGGGGCCCTTCACCCCTCCACTTT
TRBV5-1	TRBJ2-2	TRBD2	NA	CASSFGALAGDTGELFF	TGCGCCAGCAGTTTTGGGGCTCTAGCGGGTGACACCGGGGAGCTGTTTTTT
TRBV7-9	TRBJ2-1	TRBD2	NA	CAGSGGSSYNEQFF	TGTGCCGGGTCGGGCGGGAGCTCCTACAATGAGCAGTTCTTC
TRBV10-1	TRBJ1-1	NA	NA	CASSEKVRGLNTEAFF	TGCGCCAGCAGTGAGAAGGTTCGGGGCTTGAACACTGAAGCTTTCTTT
TRBV29-1	TRBJ1-1	NA	NA	CSVDRRGTEAFF	TGCAGCGTTGACCGACGTGGCACTGAAGCTTTCTTT
TRBV21-1	TRBJ2-2	NA	NA	CASTPRDERDCLGTGELFF	TGTGCCAGCACCCCCAGGGACGAGCGGGATTGTTTAGGGACCGGGGAGCTGTTTTTT